This entry concerns a single T cell receptor beta chain. Its target antigen remains unknown. No base qualities exist here, and no much larger clone lies one base off it. Sequences MGHRA (CDR1) and YSYEKL (CDR2) are obtained from the germline V gene. Compared with germline, V lacks 1 base and J lacks 0 bases; bases without a gene match: 6. From the cysteine up to the phenylalanine, the CDR3 has a length of 16 residues. Only the CDR3 part of the read is kept: 48 bases, read in frame from the first base. The data were taken from a study of CD8 T cells in Susac syndrome (dated by TCRdb to between 2018 and 2020). In terms of the full investigation: The study used repertoire sequencing to test whether antigen drove CD8+ T cell activation and differentiation in Susac syndrome. Clonality of the CD8+ T cell repertoire was compared between more than 10 healthy donors, approximately 14 Susac syndrome patients and some 15 multiple sclerosis patients.

High-throughput TCR beta sequencing profiled peripheral blood CD8+ and CD4+ T cells from healthy donors, Susac syndrome patients and multiple sclerosis patients. Healthy donors were included as age- and sex-matched controls. Bulk CD8+ and CD4+ T cells were purified magnetically by negative isolation, whereas CD8+ TEMRA cells were enriched by FACS. Blood was drawn into EDTA tubes, processed within 24 hours, and PBMCs were isolated by density gradient centrifugation. PBMCs intended for TCR sequencing were cryopreserved in liquid nitrogen and were subsequently thawed in a 37 degrees C water bath. The sorted or isolated CD4+, CD8+ and CD8+ TEMRA cells had a purity of 90% or higher. General findings and caveats noted by the study authors: The study acknowledged that relatively few individuals were included in the TCR sequencing and HLA analysis.

RNA was extracted using the RNeasy kit, and roughly 0.45 to 1 microgram was reverse transcribed with random hexamers. The immunoSEQ multiplex PCR assay, covering 54 Vbeta and 13 Jbeta segments, was used to amplify TCR beta CDR3 regions. PCR amplification bias was corrected by using a synthetic template baseline for primer optimization and computational correction. In the paper's pipeline: Only productive sequences were kept, with reads annotated to V, D and J genes according to IMGT and analyzed in immunoSEQ Analyzer. Clonality was calculated as one minus the Shannon entropy normalized by log2 of the number of productive unique sequences. Public and private clones were assessed among the 100 most prevalent clones of each patient and control. A clone was defined as Susac-specific if it was absent from the healthy and MS cohorts, from around 960 published viral clones and from other ImmuneACCESS disease sequences. TCRdb ran its own pipeline on the public reads, namely fastp trimming at Q25 and MiXCR clone calling, and kept in-frame beta chains. Under each unique CDR3 protein, matching rows form one entry showing the most common genes and DNA. The V and J calls reflect TCRdb's pipeline rather than the authors' work. The sample profile shows approximately 65,000 distinct CDR3 sequences; around 90% of them were found once. The ten largest clones capture approximately 0.18% of the sample.

This clonotype originated in a human donor in good health. The material sequenced was CD8+ T cells from PBMCs. The chain couples TRBV4-1 to TRBJ2-7; the junction holds 7 bases that match TRBD2. Here the CDR3 is given as CASSQVPSGSSYEQYF. In nucleotide form, the sequence is TGCGCCAGCAGCCAAGTCCCTAGCGGTAGCTCCTACGAGCAGTACTTC.